The entry below gives a single TCR beta chain sequence along with its context. Its antigen is not known. The data were taken from a study of post-analysis software for immune sequencing data. In the study overall: There were relapsing-remitting, secondary progressive and progressive-relapsing multiple sclerosis among the disease courses included. Study results and caveats: Versus controls, multiple sclerosis patients showed significantly lower diversity (normalized Chao1). Higher frequency in patients than in controls was seen for five TRBV segments, with TRBV5-6, TRBV5-1 and TRBV20-1 among them.

This CDR3 is built from 19 residues. The germline V gene encodes CDR1 SGDLS and CDR2 YYNGEE. V lost 0 bases and J lost 4; bases outside the gene matches: 16. TCR beta cDNA libraries included unique molecular identifiers. T cells numbering about 0.9 to 11 million yielded cDNA molecules that totaled approximately 500,000. In TCRdb, the PCR reads were re-called with MiXCR into one record per CDR3 protein. The sample has roughly 800,000 distinct CDR3 sequences; under 70% are singletons. This chain connects TRBV9 to TRBJ2-3, with 8 bases lining up with TRBD2. This TCR was recovered from a girl aged 5-17 years with multiple sclerosis. Sequenced material: blood. CDR3 coding DNA: TGTGCCAGCAGCGTAGAGGGACTAGTGGAGTCCCTACGGGCAGATACGCAGTATTTT. Translated, it gives CASSVEGLVESLRADTQYF.